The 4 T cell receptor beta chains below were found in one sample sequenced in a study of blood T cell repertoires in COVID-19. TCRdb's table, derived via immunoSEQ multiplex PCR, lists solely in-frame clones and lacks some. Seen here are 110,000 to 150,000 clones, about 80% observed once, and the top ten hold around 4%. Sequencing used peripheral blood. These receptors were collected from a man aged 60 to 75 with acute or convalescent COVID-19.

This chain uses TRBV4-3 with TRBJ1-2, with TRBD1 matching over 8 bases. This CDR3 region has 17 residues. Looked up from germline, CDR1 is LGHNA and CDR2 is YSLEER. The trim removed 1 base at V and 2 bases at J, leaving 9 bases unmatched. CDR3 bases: TGCGCCAGCAGCCAAGCCTATGGGACAGGCCAAAACTATGGCTACACCTTC. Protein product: CASSQAYGTGQNYGYTF.

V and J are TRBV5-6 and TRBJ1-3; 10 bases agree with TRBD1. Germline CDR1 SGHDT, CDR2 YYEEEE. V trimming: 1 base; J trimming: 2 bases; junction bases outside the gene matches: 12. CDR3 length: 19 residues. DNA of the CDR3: TGTGCCAGCAGCTTGCGCCGGGACAGGGGAATTTGGGCTGGAAACACCATATATTTT. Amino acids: CASSLRRDRGIWAGNTIYF.

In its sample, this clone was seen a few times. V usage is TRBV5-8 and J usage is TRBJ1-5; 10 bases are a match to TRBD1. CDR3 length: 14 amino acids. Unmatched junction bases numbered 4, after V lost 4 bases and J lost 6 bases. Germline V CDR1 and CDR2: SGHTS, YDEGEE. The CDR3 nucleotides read TGTGCCAGCAGCCGGGACAGGGGTGGTCAGCCCCAGCATTTT. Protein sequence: CASSRDRGGQPQHF. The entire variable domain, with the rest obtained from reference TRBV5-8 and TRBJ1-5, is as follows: EAGVTQSPTHLIKTRGQQATLRCSPISGHTSVYWYQQALGLGLQFLLWYDEGEERNRGNFPPRFSGRQFPNYSSELNVNALELEDSALYLCASSRDRGGQPQHFGDGTRLSIL.

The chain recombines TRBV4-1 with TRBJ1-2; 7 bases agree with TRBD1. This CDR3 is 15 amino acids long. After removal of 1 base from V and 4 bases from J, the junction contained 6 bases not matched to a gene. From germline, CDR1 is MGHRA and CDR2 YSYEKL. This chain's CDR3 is CASSQVGDSGYGYTF. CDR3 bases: TGCGCCAGCAGCCAAGTGGGGGACAGCGGCTATGGCTACACCTTC.